This TCR beta chain was sequenced in a study of T cells in women clearing cervical HPV infection. Study-wide findings and caveats: CIN3+ cases had significantly higher TCR repertoire richness than controls, but evenness did not differ.

The ends lost 5 bases at V and 1 base at J; junction bases unmatched: 9. CDR3 length: 18 residues. Clones were sequenced by immunoSEQ multiplex PCR, and TCRdb holds only the in-frame ones, with some missing. The sample shows around 23,000 clones, and 9.5% to 10% sits with its ten largest clones. Notes on this clone: Antigen specificity is unknown. The sequenced fragment ends 3 residues before the CDR3 boundary, so the rest is inferred from the germline J gene.

This receptor was taken from a woman between 18 and 70 years old with a cervical HPV16 infection that either progressed to CIN3+ or cleared (not recorded which). Sequenced sample: blood buffy coat. This chain joins TRBV12-3 or TRBV12-4 and TRBJ2-6, with TRBD1 matching over 9 bases. The chain's CDR3 is CASSPQLGQGSGANVLTF. The CDR3 DNA, read in part, is TGTGCCAGCAGTCCCCAGTTGGGACAGGGATCTGGGGCCAACGTC.